Below, 9 T cell receptor beta chains from the same sample are listed, as sequenced in a study of spatial heterogeneity in lung cancer (dated by TCRdb to between 2018 and 2021). What this sample's time point label stands for: sample taken at primary tumor resection. TCR sequencing used whole RNA extracted from tumor and nontumor lung tissue, or from cryopreserved PBMC samples, without cell sorting. Library construction relied on 5' RACE. The instrument given in TCRdb is NextSeq 500. TCRdb reprocessed the public reads (quality trimming at Q25 with fastp, clone calling with MiXCR) and kept in-frame beta chains. Every entry covers one CDR3 protein and lists the most common genes and DNA from its rows. In all, the sample holds more than 85,000 distinct CDR3 sequences, and roughly 10% of those were seen once. Clones ranked in the top ten supply 6.9% of the sample. The input for sequencing was PBMCs, taken at surgery. These receptors came from a male donor with early-stage non-small cell lung cancer.

The chain has TRBV20-1 and TRBJ2-7, with D hard to call. Trimming stripped 2 bases from V and 0 bases from J, with 14 bases between. CDR3 length: 15 amino acids. Germline CDR1 DFQATT, CDR2 SNEGSKA (reference sequence). In DNA form, the CDR3 reads TGCAGTGCTAGATCTTCGGACGCAAGCTCCTACGAGCAGTACTTC. Its translation is CSARSSDASSYEQYF.

The rearrangement links TRBV28 to TRBJ1-2; TRBD1 matches 7 bases. The J segment lost 4 bases and the V segment lost 8 bases, leaving 10 bases of the junction unmatched. The CDR3 has 14 amino acids. CDR1 and CDR2 (germline): MDHEN, SYDVKM. CDR3 loop: CASHEGALSYGYTF. The CDR3 bases are TGTGCCAGCCACGAGGGGGCTTTATCCTATGGCTACACCTTC.

This clonotype was seen repeatedly, ten times or more. The chain carries TRBV20-1 and TRBJ2-7; 7 nucleotides align to TRBD2. The CDR3 is 14 residues long. CDR1 DFQATT and CDR2 SNEGSKA come from the germline V gene (reference sequence). Losses at the gene ends were 3 bases for V and 6 bases for J; bases not matched to a gene: 11. CDR3 in amino acids: CSARPLSGTAEQYF. In DNA, the CDR3 is TGCAGTGCTAGGCCTCTGAGCGGGACCGCCGAGCAGTACTTC.

In this sample, this clonotype turned up a few times. The chain combines TRBV29-1 with TRBJ2-4; D may be TRBD2 (5 bases). The CDR3 sequence is 13 residues long. Germline V CDR1 and CDR2: SQVTM, ANQGSEA. V was clipped by 5 bases and J by 6 bases, with 14 bases between them. The CDR3 nucleotides are TGCAGCGTTCGGGGTTCGCGAGGAAACATTCAGTACTTC. This codes for CSVRGSRGNIQYF.

This clonotype was recorded a few times. The chain carries TRBV11-2 and TRBJ2-5; 7 bases line up with TRBD2. Germline V gene lookup returns CDR1 SGHAT and CDR2 FQNNGV. V was clipped by 5 bases and J by 5 bases; unmatched bases: 11. The CDR3 covers 15 residues. For the CDR3, the DNA is TGTGCCAGCAGCCTACCGGGACTATTAGCCGAGACCCAGTACTTC. It specifies CASSLPGLLAETQYF.

This clonotype was detected only a few times. The J gene is TRBJ2-3, the V gene TRBV29-1; TRBD2 matches at 10 bases. From germline, CDR1 is SQVTM and CDR2 ANQGSEA. Trimming removed 4 bases from V and 13 bases from J; junction bases left unmatched: 5. The CDR3 covers 11 residues. CDR3 in amino acids: CSVVLAGAKYF. As DNA, the CDR3 is TGCAGCGTTGTCCTAGCGGGAGCCAAGTATTTT.

V and J are TRBV20-1 and TRBJ2-5; tentatively, D is TRBD1 (6 bases). Germline V lookup: CDR1 DFQATT, CDR2 SNEGSKA (reference sequence). Trimming left V 6 bases short and J 0 bases short, with 14 bases between. The CDR3 runs to 14 residues. DNA of the CDR3: TGCAGTGCCCCTATGCAGGGGTACCAAGAGACCCAGTACTTC. It specifies CSAPMQGYQETQYF.

This clonotype was seen a handful of times. This sequence joins TRBV30 and TRBJ1-4, with a tentative D call TRBD1 (5 bases). Looked up from germline, CDR1 is GTSNPN and CDR2 is SVGIG (reference sequence). V was pared by 2 bases and J by 5 bases, with 12 bases between. The CDR3 loop spans 14 amino acids. The CDR3 protein is CAWSPGLGNEKLFF. CDR3 DNA: TGTGCCTGGAGTCCGGGACTGGGAAATGAAAAACTGTTTTTT.

This clonotype has a count of ten or more. This chain joins TRBV28 and TRBJ1-6, with TRBD1 as a possible D gene (6 bases). The V gene lost 2 bases and the J gene lost 7 bases, with 15 bases spanning the gap. Germline V gene data show CDR1 as MDHEN and CDR2 as SYDVKM. The CDR3 is 16 residues long. Here the CDR3 DNA reads TGTGCCAGCAGTTTAATCTGGGGGGCTGAGAATTCACCCCTCCACTTT. It encodes CASSLIWGAENSPLHF.